The 15 T cell receptor beta chains listed next were all sequenced from one sample in a study of T cell repertoires in cytomegalovirus infection. MiXCR was run by TCRdb on the reads, yielding one entry per CDR3 protein. Of more than 75,000 distinct CDR3 sequences listed, around 28% are singletons. For these receptors, no antigen is known. The sequencing here drew on CD8+ T cells from cultured PBMCs, taken from culture after CMV antigen stimulation. These receptors came from a human donor in good health (CMV status not recorded). Some clones in this sample may be carry-over from other donors' samples.

This clonotype was counted between two and nine times. The chain couples TRBV6-1 to TRBJ1-2, with D unclear. CDR1 and CDR2 from the germline V gene are MNHNS and SASEGT. This CDR3 contains 13 residues. V was trimmed by 7 bases and J by 3 bases, leaving 12 bases between them. DNA for the CDR3: TGTGCCAGCATAGACCGGGCCTACTATGGCTACACCTTC. This gives the protein CASIDRAYYGYTF.

This clonotype was observed a few times. The chain uses TRBV5-1 and TRBJ2-7; 9 bases are shared with TRBD2. Trimming cost V 0 bases and J 3 bases; bases outside gene matches: 4. This CDR3 contains 15 residues. Germline loops: CDR1 SGHRS, CDR2 YFSETQ. This CDR3 is CASSLEAGGLYEQYF. The DNA of the CDR3 is TGCGCCAGCAGCTTGGAAGCGGGGGGCCTCTACGAGCAGTACTTC.

The rearrangement joins TRBV6-5 to TRBJ2-1; 12 bases match TRBD2. This CDR3 has 16 residues. Germline CDR1 and CDR2: MNHEY and SVGAGI. Trimming removed 0 bases from V and 7 bases from J; junction bases left unmatched: 4. The CDR3 DNA sequence: TGTGCCAGCAGTTACTCCCTAGCGGGGGGGCTTAATGAGCAGTTCTTC. It codes for CASSYSLAGGLNEQFF.

The J gene is TRBJ1-5, the V gene TRBV28; TRBD1 aligns across 7 bases. In germline, CDR1 is MDHEN, CDR2 SYDVKM. V lost 2 bases and J lost 4; bases outside the gene matches: 8. CDR3 size: 16 residues. The CDR3 nucleotides read TGTGCCAGCAGTTTAGAGTGGGACAGCAAAAATCAGCCCCAGCATTTT. Translated: CASSLEWDSKNQPQHF.

The chain combines TRBV6-1 with TRBJ2-7; D gene uncertain. Trimming removed 5 bases at V and 3 bases at J, with 11 bases between. CDR3 size: 13 residues. The germline CDR1 and CDR2 sequences are MNHNS and SASEGT. CDR3 amino acids: CASSPAGIYEQYF. The CDR3 DNA reads TGTGCCAGCAGTCCGGCAGGAATCTACGAGCAGTACTTC.

The chain uses TRBV7-4 and TRBJ2-2, with 10 bases lining up with TRBD1. This CDR3 region has 19 residues. Germline lookup yields CDR1 SGHVT and CDR2 SQSDAQ. J was trimmed by 2 bases and V by 1 base; bases with no gene match: 10. The CDR3 sequence is CASSLGGRGTGDNTGELFF. The CDR3 DNA sequence: TGTGCCAGCAGCTTAGGCGGTCGCGGGACAGGGGACAACACCGGGGAGCTGTTTTTT.

This rearrangement joins TRBV19 to TRBJ1-5, with 12 bases fitting TRBD1. Germline CDR1 and CDR2: LNHDA and SQIVND (reference sequence). The V gene end was trimmed by 5 bases and the J gene end by 7 bases; junction bases not matched to a gene: 6. The length of the CDR3 is 15 residues. CDR3 sequence: CASSSGTGGWQPQHF. In DNA, the CDR3 is TGTGCCAGTAGTTCCGGGACAGGGGGCTGGCAGCCCCAGCATTTT. Complete variable domain (other parts from reference TRBV19 and TRBJ1-5): DGGITQSPKYLFRKEGQNVTLSCEQNLNHDAMYWYRQDPGQGLRLIYYSQIVNDFQKGDIAEGYSVSREKKESFPLTVTSAQKNPTAFYLCASSSGTGGWQPQHFGDGTRLSIL.

The V and J genes are TRBV19 and TRBJ2-3; D gene uncertain. V lost 5 bases to trimming and J lost 0 bases, with 6 bases between them. Germline V gene data show CDR1 as LNHDA and CDR2 as SQIVND (reference sequence). The CDR3 has 13 amino acids. CDR3: CASSFASTDTQYF. CDR3 sequence (DNA): TGTGCCAGTAGTTTCGCTAGCACAGATACGCAGTATTTT.

The chain employs TRBV2 and TRBJ2-7, with 7 positions matching TRBD2. The germline V gene has CDR1 SNHLY and CDR2 FYNNEI. CDR3 length: 16 residues. V lost 1 base to trimming and J lost 0 bases; unmatched junction nucleotides: 6. The CDR3 reads CASSEGAAGTSYEQYF. The CDR3 DNA is TGTGCCAGCAGTGAAGGGGCAGCGGGGACCTCCTACGAGCAGTACTTC.

This clonotype was seen a few times. The chain employs TRBV5-4 and TRBJ1-4; 8 bases match TRBD1. The V segment lost 4 bases and the J segment 6 bases; nucleotides outside the gene matches: 8. This CDR3 is 15 amino acids long. Germline values: CDR1 SGHNT, CDR2 YYREEE (reference sequence). The CDR3 loop is CASSLRTGSYEKLFF. In DNA, the CDR3 is TGTGCCAGCAGCCTACGGACAGGGAGTTATGAAAAACTGTTTTTT.

This clonotype was counted ten times or more. V and J are TRBV12-3 or TRBV12-4 and TRBJ2-5; no clear D gene. The V end was cut by 2 bases, the J end by 4 bases, with 11 bases between. CDR3 length: 14 residues. The CDR3 reads CASSLIGLLETQYF. DNA of the CDR3: TGTGCCAGCAGTTTAATCGGCCTCCTAGAGACCCAGTACTTC.

This clonotype was observed at least ten times. The chain is built from TRBV7-9 and TRBJ1-1; D remains unclear. The germline V and J ends were trimmed by 5 bases and 7 bases, with 14 bases remaining between them. The CDR3 contains 13 residues. Germline V gene sequence: CDR1 SEHNR, CDR2 FQNEAQ (reference sequence). The CDR3 sequence: CASSRSPGGEAFF. In DNA form, the CDR3 reads TGTGCCAGCAGCCGTAGCCCGGGCGGTGAAGCTTTCTTT.

This clonotype was picked up a small number of times. The CDR3 sequence is CASSDSPGLPTDTQYF. The CDR3 nucleotides are TGCGCCAGCAGCGACTCACCGGGACTTCCGACAGATACGCAGTATTTT. The chain uses TRBV5-1 and TRBJ2-3; possible D gene TRBD2, 6 bases. V dropped 4 bases and J dropped 3 bases, with 18 bases sitting between them. Germline CDR1 and CDR2: SGHRS and YFSETQ. This CDR3 region has 16 residues. Drawing the rest from reference TRBV5-1 and TRBJ2-3, the complete variable domain is KAGVTQTPRYLIKTRGQQVTLSCSPISGHRSVSWYQQTPGQGLQFLFEYFSETQRNKGNFPGRFSGRQFSNSRSEMNVSTLELGDSALYLCASSDSPGLPTDTQYFGPGTRLTVL.

The J gene is TRBJ1-5, the V gene TRBV7-9; TRBD1 aligns across 7 bases. The CDR3 consists of 15 residues. Germline V lookup: CDR1 SEHNR, CDR2 FQNEAQ (reference sequence). V lost 4 bases and J lost 5; bases outside the gene matches: 8. Here the CDR3 reads CASSSDREEDQPQHF. CDR3 bases: TGTGCCAGCAGCTCCGACAGGGAGGAGGATCAGCCCCAGCATTTT.

In its sample, this clonotype was seen a few times. The chain combines TRBV12-3 or TRBV12-4 with TRBJ2-4; D is perhaps TRBD1 or TRBD2 (5 bases each). Trimming pared 7 bases from V and 10 bases from J, leaving 14 bases between. This CDR3 region has 12 residues. CDR3 sequence (DNA): TGTGCCAGCACCTTCGGGACGGATATTCAGTACTTC. Translating it yields CASTFGTDIQYF.